The next 3 T cell receptor beta chains were all read from a single sample in a study of T-cell memory formation after mild COVID-19. TCRdb ran MiXCR on the 5' RACE reads and lists one entry per CDR3 protein. The table has some 150,000 distinct CDR3 sequences, 15% to 20% seen once; the top ten hold about 2.3%. The sample taken for sequencing was PBMCs or a T cell subset sorted from them (not recorded which). These TCRs come from an adult woman who had mild COVID-19 (a few samples of this study predate the infection). Cell type and time point are not known.

In its sample, this clonotype was seen many times. The junction does not match germline at one end; this may be a read error. J is TRBJ2-4 and V is TRBV4-3; D not certain. This CDR3 has 16 amino acids. From germline, CDR1 is LGHNA and CDR2 YSLEER. The CDR3 spells CASSEEFGRAKNIQYF. Here the CDR3 DNA reads TGCGCCAGCAGCGAAGAATTCGGGCGAGCCAAAAACATTCAGTACTTC.

This clonotype was observed a handful of times. The chain recombines TRBV6-1 with TRBJ2-7, with 12 nucleotides matching TRBD2. The CDR3 consists of 15 residues. The trim removed 4 bases at V and 2 bases at J, leaving 3 bases unmatched. Germline V gene lookup returns CDR1 MNHNS and CDR2 SASEGT. This CDR3 is CASSGGLAGTYEQYF. The DNA of the CDR3 is TGTGCCAGCAGTGGCGGACTAGCGGGGACCTACGAGCAGTACTTC.

This clonotype was detected ten times or more. V gene TRBV29-1 combines with J gene TRBJ2-7; D might be TRBD1 or TRBD2, each matching 6 bases. Trimming took 5 bases from V and 3 from J, leaving 26 bases between them. The CDR3 is 17 amino acids. Germline V CDR1 and CDR2: SQVTM, ANQGSEA. CDR3 coding DNA: TGCAGCGTTAAAAAAATGGTCGGGGGCAAGGGATTCTACGAGCAGTACTTC. It yields the protein CSVKKMVGGKGFYEQYF.